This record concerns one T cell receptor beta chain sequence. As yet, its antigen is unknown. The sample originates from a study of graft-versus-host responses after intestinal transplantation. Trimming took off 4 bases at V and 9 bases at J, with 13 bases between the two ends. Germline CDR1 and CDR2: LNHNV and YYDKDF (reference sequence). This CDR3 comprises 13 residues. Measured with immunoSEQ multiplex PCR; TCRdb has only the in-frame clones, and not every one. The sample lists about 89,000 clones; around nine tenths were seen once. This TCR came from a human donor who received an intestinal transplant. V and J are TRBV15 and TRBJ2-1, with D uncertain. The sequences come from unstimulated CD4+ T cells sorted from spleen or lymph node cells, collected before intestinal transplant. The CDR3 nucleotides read TGTGCCACCAGCAACCACATGGCCCCTGAGCAGTTCTTC. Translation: CATSNHMAPEQFF. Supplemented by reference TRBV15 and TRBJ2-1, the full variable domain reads DAMVIQNPRYQVTQFGKPVTLSCSQTLNHNVMYWYQQKSSQAPKLLFHYYDKDFNNEADTPDNFQSRRPNTSFCFLDIRSPGLGDTAMYLCATSNHMAPEQFFGPGTRLTVL.